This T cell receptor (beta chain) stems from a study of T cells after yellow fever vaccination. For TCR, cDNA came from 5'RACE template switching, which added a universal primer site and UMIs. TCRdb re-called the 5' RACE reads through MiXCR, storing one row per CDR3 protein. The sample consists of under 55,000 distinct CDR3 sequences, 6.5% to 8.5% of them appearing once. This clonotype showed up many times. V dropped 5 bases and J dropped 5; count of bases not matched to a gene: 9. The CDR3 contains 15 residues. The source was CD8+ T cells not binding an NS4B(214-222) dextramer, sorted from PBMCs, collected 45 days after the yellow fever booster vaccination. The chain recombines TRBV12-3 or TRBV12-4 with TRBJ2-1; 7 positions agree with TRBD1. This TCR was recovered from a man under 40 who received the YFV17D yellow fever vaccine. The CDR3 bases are TGTGCCAGCAGTACGCCGGGACAGCACCACAATGAGCAGTTCTTC. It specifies CASSTPGQHHNEQFF.